These 3 T cell receptor beta chains originate from one sample sequenced in a study of CD8+ T cells in alopecia areata. This sample's treatment: oral pan-JAK inhibitor, 5-10 mg twice daily. Reverse transcribed after extraction, RNA yielded cDNA as the sequencing template. Produced via immunoSEQ multiplex PCR; TCRdb's table is partial and in-frame only. The sample lists 190,000 or so clones; about 60% were seen once. This sample comprised CD8+ T cells sorted from blood, obtained at week 24, from a patient treated with tofacitinib. These receptors were obtained from a human donor with alopecia areata.

Note on this clone: Other DNA sequences in this sample translate to the same CDR3. CDR3 sequence: CSVELSDSYEQYF. CDR3 nucleotide sequence: TGCAGCGTTGAACTCTCGGACAGCTACGAGCAGTACTTC. The chain recombines TRBV29-1 with TRBJ2-7; a possible D gene is TRBD1 (6 bases). Looked up from germline, CDR1 is SQVTM and CDR2 is ANQGSEA. The CDR3 spans 13 residues. Between the trimmed V and J ends, which lost 2 bases and 3 bases, there was a span of 11 bases.

The V and J genes are TRBV4-1 and TRBJ2-1, with TRBD1 matching 8 bases. CDR3 length equals 14 residues. Germline V gene lookup returns CDR1 MGHRA and CDR2 YSYEKL. V lost 4 bases, J lost 4 bases, and 3 bases stayed unmatched. Here the CDR3 reads CASSPRQGYNEQFF. The DNA for the CDR3 is TGCGCCAGCAGCCCCCGACAGGGGTACAATGAGCAGTTCTTC.

The chain carries TRBV7-2 and TRBJ2-4; TRBD2 aligns across 11 bases. The CDR3 is made up of 14 amino acids. Germline CDR1 SGHTA, CDR2 FQGNSA. J lost 16 bases, V lost 1 base, and 9 bases had no gene match. This chain's CDR3 is CASSLVASGGNRYF. The DNA for the CDR3 is TGTGCCAGCAGCTTAGTGGCTAGCGGGGGGAATCGCTACTTC.